Following are 24 T cell receptor beta chains from one sample sequenced in a study of blood T cell repertoires in COVID-19. Sequencing used immunoSEQ multiplex PCR; TCRdb keeps in-frame clones, though not all of them. The table lists around 320,000 clones, roughly 91% of them singletons. The material sequenced was peripheral blood. The origin of the receptors is a young woman with COVID-19, enrolled during active disease.

The gene calls are TRBV5-4 and TRBJ2-2; 7 bases align to TRBD2. Germline loops: CDR1 SGHNT, CDR2 YYREEE (reference sequence). The CDR3 consists of 14 residues. J gave up 5 bases and V 2 bases, and 3 bases lay outside the gene matches. CDR3 sequence reads: CASSFWGGTGELFF. DNA of the CDR3: TGTGCCAGCAGCTTCTGGGGGGGAACCGGGGAGCTGTTTTTT.

The chain combines TRBV19 with TRBJ2-7; maybe TRBD1 (5 bases). The CDR3 totals 14 residues. Per the germline V gene, CDR1 is LNHDA and CDR2 is SQIVND (reference sequence). Trimming removed 2 bases from V and 0 bases from J, with 8 bases in between. The CDR3 region is CASSISGFSYEQYF. CDR3 sequence (DNA): TGTGCCAGTAGTATATCAGGGTTCTCCTACGAGCAGTACTTC. The variable domain in full, completed from reference TRBV19 and TRBJ2-7, reads DGGITQSPKYLFRKEGQNVTLSCEQNLNHDAMYWYRQDPGQGLRLIYYSQIVNDFQKGDIAEGYSVSREKKESFPLTVTSAQKNPTAFYLCASSISGFSYEQYFGPGTRLTVT.

The chain combines TRBV5-1 with TRBJ2-2; 8 bases are shared with TRBD2. The CDR3 runs 17 residues. J lost 1 base, V lost 2 bases, and 7 bases had no gene match. The germline V gene encodes CDR1 SGHRS and CDR2 YFSETQ. This chain's CDR3 is CASSLRASGGNTGELFF. The DNA of the CDR3 is TGCGCCAGCAGCTTAAGGGCAAGCGGGGGGAACACCGGGGAGCTGTTTTTT.

CDR3 sequence (DNA): TGTGCCAGCGGAGGCTTCTCCTACGAGCAGTACTTC. It yields the protein CASGGFSYEQYF. The genes are TRBV13 and TRBJ2-7; tentative D call: TRBD2 (5 bases). The V gene's germline CDR1 is PRHDT and CDR2 FYEKMQ (reference sequence). With 8 bases removed from V and 0 bases from J, the gap between germline ends came to 8 bases. The CDR3 sequence is 12 residues long.

CDR3 in DNA: TGCGCCAGCAGCTTGGGGCCAGGGGGCACCTACACCTTC. Encoded protein: CASSLGPGGTYTF. The genes are TRBV5-1 and TRBJ1-2; TRBD1 matches 8 bases. This CDR3 has 13 residues. Germline-derived CDR1 and CDR2 are SGHRS and YFSETQ. V was pared by 0 bases and J by 10 bases, with 5 bases of the junction left unmatched.

This clone was seen more than once but under ten times. The same CDR3 arises from other DNA sequences in this sample as well. The chain combines TRBV19 with TRBJ1-1; D is ambiguous. The CDR3 is 12 residues long. V was pared by 5 bases and J by 1 base, with 5 bases between. Per germline, CDR1 LNHDA and CDR2 SQIVND (reference sequence). The CDR3 spells CASSYRNTEAFF. In DNA form, the CDR3 reads TGTGCCAGTAGTTATCGGAACACTGAAGCTTTCTTT.

The chain couples TRBV9 to TRBJ2-3, with 9 bases identical to TRBD1. The trim removed 0 bases at V and 2 bases at J, leaving 10 bases unmatched. Germline assignment: CDR1 SGDLS and CDR2 YYNGEE. The CDR3 totals 18 residues. CDR3 loop: CASSVVPTGGFLTDTQYF. The DNA of the CDR3 is TGTGCCAGCAGCGTAGTTCCGACAGGGGGTTTCCTCACAGATACGCAGTATTTT.

This clone has a single count. The genes are TRBV5-1 and TRBJ2-7; 9 bases agree with TRBD1. V lost 4 bases and J lost 6; bases outside the gene matches: 2. Per germline, CDR1 SGHRS and CDR2 YFSETQ. The CDR3 extends over 12 amino acids. CDR3 in amino acids: CASSRDRAEQYF. The CDR3 DNA sequence: TGCGCCAGCAGCAGGGACAGGGCCGAGCAGTACTTC. The entire variable domain, with the rest obtained from reference TRBV5-1 and TRBJ2-7, is as follows: KAGVTQTPRYLIKTRGQQVTLSCSPISGHRSVSWYQQTPGQGLQFLFEYFSETQRNKGNFPGRFSGRQFSNSRSEMNVSTLELGDSALYLCASSRDRAEQYFGPGTRLTVT.

The chain's CDR3 is CASSQRTGGEKLFF. The CDR3 DNA follows: TGCGCCAGCAGCCAACGAACAGGGGGGGAAAAACTGTTTTTT. This chain connects TRBV4-1 to TRBJ1-4, with 8 bases fitting TRBD1. V dropped 2 bases and J dropped 8; count of bases not matched to a gene: 4. The CDR3 extends over 14 amino acids. Germline loops: CDR1 MGHRA, CDR2 YSYEKL.

This chain uses TRBV4-2 with TRBJ2-1, with 7 bases identical to TRBD2. CDR3 length: 16 amino acids. Per germline, CDR1 LGHNA and CDR2 YNFKEQ. V was pared by 3 bases and J by 0 bases, with 5 bases of the junction left unmatched. CDR3 sequence: CASSHRLALSYNEQFF. In DNA, the CDR3 is TGTGCCAGCAGCCACAGACTAGCCCTCTCCTACAATGAGCAGTTCTTC.

CDR3 in amino acids: CASSLKHDRSYGYTF. The CDR3 DNA is TGTGCCAGCAGCCTTAAACACGACAGGTCCTATGGCTACACCTTC. The chain couples TRBV7-6 to TRBJ1-2, with a weak D call TRBD1 (6 bases). The CDR3 runs to 15 residues. V lost 5 bases to trimming and J lost 4 bases, with 17 bases between them. Germline lookup yields CDR1 SGHVS and CDR2 FNYEAQ.

The chain carries TRBV6-5 and TRBJ1-1; D is unclear. With 2 bases removed from V and 5 bases from J, the gap between germline ends came to 12 bases. Germline V gene sequence: CDR1 MNHEY, CDR2 SVGAGI. This CDR3 is 14 amino acids long. CDR3 nucleotides: TGTGCCAGCAGTTACGGAGGAGAGGAGACTGAAGCTTTCTTT. Translating gives CASSYGGEETEAFF.

The count of this clone is one. The chain employs TRBV19 and TRBJ2-7, with 8 bases identical to TRBD1. CDR3 length equals 14 residues. V dropped 6 bases and J dropped 2; count of bases not matched to a gene: 6. Germline V gives CDR1 LNHDA, CDR2 SQIVND (reference sequence). CDR3: CASRTGVGPYEQYF. Written as DNA, the CDR3 is TGTGCCAGTAGGACAGGGGTAGGTCCCTACGAGCAGTACTTC.

The V and J genes are TRBV5-4 and TRBJ1-3; 7 bases are a match to TRBD1. Losses at the gene ends were 4 bases for V and 0 bases for J; bases not matched to a gene: 7. Germline CDR1 SGHNT, CDR2 YYREEE (reference sequence). The CDR3 totals 16 residues. The CDR3 coding sequence is TGTGCCAGCAGCCCAGCAGGGGGGTACTCTGGAAACACCATATATTTT. This gives the protein CASSPAGGYSGNTIYF.

This clone was seen a handful of times. The chain joins TRBV27 to TRBJ2-7; tentatively, D is TRBD1 (6 bases). The germline V gene encodes CDR1 MNHEY and CDR2 SMNVEV (reference sequence). This CDR3 contains 13 residues. V dropped 5 bases and J dropped 6 bases, with 14 bases sitting between them. CDR3 sequence: CASSIRRGREQYF. As DNA, the CDR3 is TGTGCCAGCAGTATCCGCAGGGGACGCGAGCAGTACTTC.

The V gene is TRBV28, the J gene TRBJ1-4; a possible D gene is TRBD1 (5 bases). This CDR3 spans 14 amino acids. The V end lost 2 bases, the J end lost 5 bases, and 9 bases lay between the germline ends. The germline V gene encodes CDR1 MDHEN and CDR2 SYDVKM. The chain's CDR3 is CASSLGGRNEKLFF. CDR3 in DNA: TGTGCCAGCAGTTTAGGGGGGAGAAATGAAAAACTGTTTTTT.

The rearrangement uses TRBV27 and TRBJ2-2; D unclear. V gave up 5 bases and J gave up 5 bases, with 15 bases separating them. Per germline, CDR1 MNHEY and CDR2 SMNVEV (reference sequence). The CDR3 runs 15 residues. The CDR3 DNA is TGTGCCAGCAGTCCTCGCGTGTACCGGACCGGGGAGCTGTTTTTT. Amino acid sequence: CASSPRVYRTGELFF.

The chain carries TRBV27 and TRBJ1-1, with TRBD1 as a possible D gene (5 bases). This CDR3 spans 14 amino acids. The V end lost 2 bases, the J end lost 5 bases, and 12 bases lay between the germline ends. The germline V gene encodes CDR1 MNHEY and CDR2 SMNVEV (reference sequence). CDR3 sequence: CASSLSGGVTEAFF. In nucleotides, the CDR3 is TGTGCCAGCAGTTTAAGTGGGGGGGTGACTGAAGCTTTCTTT.

CDR3 residues: CASSIDRVTPGNTIYF. CDR3 sequence (DNA): TGTGCCAGTAGTATAGACAGGGTCACCCCCGGAAACACCATATATTTT. The rearrangement links TRBV19 to TRBJ1-3; D possibly corresponds to TRBD1 (5 bases). Germline V gene lookup returns CDR1 LNHDA and CDR2 SQIVND (reference sequence). The CDR3 extends over 16 amino acids. V lost 0 bases, J lost 4 bases, and 13 bases lay in between.

A single count supports this clone. V is TRBV5-1 and J is TRBJ2-3; a weak D match, TRBD2 (5 bases). This CDR3 contains 13 residues. Germline CDR1 reads SGHRS; CDR2 reads YFSETQ. Trimming stripped 2 bases from V and 4 bases from J, with 8 bases between. The CDR3 DNA sequence: TGCGCCAGCAGCTTTCCGGGGTCAGATACGCAGTATTTT. Protein: CASSFPGSDTQYF. The full variable domain, its missing parts supplied by reference TRBV5-1 and TRBJ2-3, is KAGVTQTPRYLIKTRGQQVTLSCSPISGHRSVSWYQQTPGQGLQFLFEYFSETQRNKGNFPGRFSGRQFSNSRSEMNVSTLELGDSALYLCASSFPGSDTQYFGPGTRLTVL.

The V call is TRBV11-2, the J call TRBJ1-1; 7 bases are shared with TRBD1. The CDR3 runs to 13 residues. The trim removed 5 bases at V and 5 bases at J, leaving 5 bases unmatched. Looked up from germline, CDR1 is SGHAT and CDR2 is FQNNGV. The CDR3 loop is CASSILQGTEAFF. The CDR3 DNA sequence: TGTGCCAGCAGCATATTACAGGGGACTGAAGCTTTCTTT.

The chain joins TRBV20-1 to TRBJ1-5, with D hard to call. The V gene lost 3 bases and the J gene lost 9 bases, with 18 bases spanning the gap. The CDR3 totals 14 residues. Germline V lookup: CDR1 DFQATT, CDR2 SNEGSKA (reference sequence). The CDR3: CSASTGNGGRPQHF. CDR3 DNA sequence: TGCAGTGCTAGTACGGGGAATGGTGGGAGGCCCCAGCATTTT.

The chain links TRBV7-8 to TRBJ1-4; D possibly corresponds to TRBD1 (5 bases). Trimming took off 6 bases at V and 1 base at J, with 18 bases between the two ends. The V gene's germline CDR1 is SGHVS and CDR2 FQNEAQ. This CDR3 has 17 amino acids. The CDR3, as DNA: TGTGCCAGCAGTCACCCGTTGGGGGGAGGAACTAATGAAAAACTGTTTTTT. Translating gives CASSHPLGGGTNEKLFF.

The V call is TRBV4-1, the J call TRBJ1-2, with 10 bases aligning to TRBD1. The CDR3 is made up of 16 amino acids. The junction had 7 bases not matched to a gene; V was cut back by 3 bases and J by 3 bases. Per germline, CDR1 MGHRA and CDR2 YSYEKL. The CDR3 here is CASSQGRGTGDYGYTF. CDR3 in DNA: TGCGCCAGCAGCCAGGGCCGCGGGACAGGGGACTATGGCTACACCTTC.